The 5 T cell receptor beta chains reported below all come from one sample, sequenced in a study of tumor-infiltrating lymphocytes in oesophageal squamous cell carcinoma. TCRdb passed the reads through MiXCR, listing each CDR3 protein once. Of roughly 11,000 distinct CDR3 sequences listed, around 60% were seen once; the top ten hold roughly three fifths. Material: blood. The receptors stem from a female donor with esophageal squamous cell carcinoma.

A note on this clonotype: The CDR3 end shows no conserved phenylalanine or tryptophan, and so a read error is likely. The DNA is omitted, as the CDR3 cannot be located on it reliably, and the CDR3 follows TCRdb's listing. The chain couples TRBV7-2 to TRBJ2-1; TRBD1, as called in the table, went unchecked against the DNA. In germline, CDR1 is SGHTA, CDR2 FQGNSA. The CDR3 is 17 residues long, ends included. The CDR3 sequence: CASKSTNTRGNEQFFGN.

This clonotype was recorded once. The chain recombines TRBV12-5 with TRBJ2-4, with D unclear. The end of the DNA is better explained by TRBJ2-7, so the J call may be wrong. Germline CDR1 LGHNT, CDR2 FRNRAP. There are 15 residues in the CDR3. This CDR3 reads CASGLVPGYPCEQYF. CDR3 nucleotides: TGTGCTAGTGGTTTGGTACCTGGGTACCCTTGCGAGCAGTACTTC.

This chain links TRBV7-3 with TRBJ2-5; 11 nucleotides align to TRBD1. The end of the DNA is better explained by TRBJ2-6, so the J call may be wrong. Germline V CDR1 and CDR2: SGHTA, FQGTGA. The CDR3 is 16 amino acids. The CDR3 reads CASSLTSGTGGSGLTF. The CDR3 DNA reads TGTGCCAGCAGCTTAACGTCCGGGACAGGGGGAAGTGGCCTGACTTTC.

This chain joins TRBV11-2 and TRBJ2-3, with 8 nucleotides matching TRBD1. The CDR3 consists of 17 residues. V gave up 3 bases and J gave up 0 bases; unmatched junction bases: 8. The V gene's germline CDR1 is SGHAT and CDR2 FQNNGV. The CDR3 region is CASSFRGGQGSTDTQYF. CDR3 nucleotides: TGTGCCAGCAGCTTCCGCGGTGGACAGGGAAGCACAGATACGCAGTATTTT. Full variable domain (outside the CDR3, taken from reference TRBV11-2 and TRBJ2-3): EAGVAQSPRYKIIEKRQSVAFWCNPISGHATLYWYQQILGQGPKLLIQFQNNGVVDDSQLPKDRFSAERLKGVDSTLKIQPAKLEDSAVYLCASSFRGGQGSTDTQYFGPGTRLTVL.

This chain connects TRBV5-1 to TRBJ2-1; 9 bases map to TRBD1. This CDR3 has 14 amino acids. J lost 6 bases, V lost 3 bases, and 4 bases had no gene match. Germline V CDR1 and CDR2: SGHRS, YFSETQ. The CDR3 loop is CASSYRGLGNEQFF. In DNA, the CDR3 is TGCGCCAGCAGCTACAGGGGGCTTGGCAATGAGCAGTTCTTC.